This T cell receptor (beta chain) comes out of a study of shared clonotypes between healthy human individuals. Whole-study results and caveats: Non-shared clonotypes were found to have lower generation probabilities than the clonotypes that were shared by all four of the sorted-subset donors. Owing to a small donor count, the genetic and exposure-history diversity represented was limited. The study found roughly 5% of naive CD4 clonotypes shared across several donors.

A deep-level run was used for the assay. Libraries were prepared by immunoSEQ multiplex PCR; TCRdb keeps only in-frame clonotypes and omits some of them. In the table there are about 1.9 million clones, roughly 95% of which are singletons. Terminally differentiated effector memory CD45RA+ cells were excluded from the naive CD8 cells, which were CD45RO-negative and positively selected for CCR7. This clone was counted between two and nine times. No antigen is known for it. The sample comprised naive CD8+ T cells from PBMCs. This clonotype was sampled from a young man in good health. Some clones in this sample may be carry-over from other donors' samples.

CDR3 loop: CASTDPGAPGNTIYF. CDR3 bases: TGTGCCAGCACCGACCCGGGGGCGCCTGGAAACACCATATATTTT. This chain connects TRBV7-3 to TRBJ1-3; TRBD1 might be the D (6 bases). The CDR3 has 15 residues. V lost 7 bases and J lost 2, with 15 bases in between. Germline CDR1 and CDR2: SGHTA and FQGTGA. Full variable domain (remainder filled in from reference TRBV7-3 and TRBJ1-3): GAGVSQTPSNKVTEKGKYVELRCDPISGHTALYWYRQSLGQGPEFLIYFQGTGAADDSGLPNDRFFAVRPEGSVSTLKIQRTERGDSAVYLCASTDPGAPGNTIYFGEGSWLTVV.